These 12 T cell receptor beta chains share one sample of origin, sequenced in a study of beta chain features in type 1 diabetes. Investigators reverse transcribed all isolated RNA, so they sequenced expressed TCRB transcripts. Clones were read by immunoSEQ multiplex PCR, and TCRdb kept only the in-frame ones, dropping some. The sample includes around 310,000 clones, roughly 11% of them seen just once. Sequencing was performed on naive CD4+ T cells from blood. These receptors originate from a woman aged 25 to 39 in good health.

The rearrangement links TRBV6-6 to TRBJ2-5, with 12 bases fitting TRBD2. Germline V gives CDR1 MNHNY, CDR2 SVGAGI (reference sequence). There are 16 residues in the CDR3. V lost 5 bases to trimming and J lost 2 bases; unmatched junction nucleotides: 6. The CDR3 region has the DNA TGTGCCAGCAGTCCCCGGACTAGCGGGGATCAAGAGACCCAGTACTTC. Translated, it gives CASSPRTSGDQETQYF.

This clone was counted only a few times. The chain couples TRBV6-6 to TRBJ2-7, with 8 positions matching TRBD2. Germline V gene lookup returns CDR1 MNHNY and CDR2 SVGAGI (reference sequence). V lost 6 bases, J lost 1 base, and 8 bases stayed unmatched. The CDR3 has 15 amino acids. CDR3 nucleotide sequence: TGTGCCAGCAGCCAAACTAGCGGTCTTTCCTACGAGCAGTACTTC. It codes for CASSQTSGLSYEQYF.

This clone turned up a few times. The V gene is TRBV7-2, the J gene TRBJ2-1, with 9 nucleotides matching TRBD1. The germline V gene has CDR1 SGHTA and CDR2 FQGNSA. The V and J ends lost 0 bases and 6 bases, in that order; junction bases with no gene match: 9. The CDR3 has 17 amino acids. The CDR3 DNA follows: TGTGCCAGCAGCTTAGCTTCGACTGGACAGGGGTTCAATGAGCAGTTCTTC. Translated, it gives CASSLASTGQGFNEQFF.

In this sample, this clone turned up a few times. CDR3 DNA: TGTGCCTGGAGCTCGGGCTCTGGAAACACCATATATTTT. It encodes CAWSSGSGNTIYF. The gene calls are TRBV30 and TRBJ1-3; D unclear. CDR3 length: 13 amino acids. The germline V gene encodes CDR1 GTSNPN and CDR2 SVGIG (reference sequence). The ends were cut back, 3 bases at V and 0 bases at J, with 6 bases in the middle.

The chain links TRBV27 to TRBJ1-1; 10 nucleotides line up with TRBD1. The CDR3 covers 15 residues. Germline CDR1 and CDR2: MNHEY and SMNVEV (reference sequence). J gave up 3 bases and V 1 base, and 2 bases lay outside the gene matches. The CDR3 bases are TGTGCCAGCAGTTTATTTGGACAGGGGGACACTGAAGCTTTCTTT. It is translated as CASSLFGQGDTEAFF.

This chain joins TRBV6-5 and TRBJ2-7, with TRBD2 matching over 7 bases. Germline trimming cut 6 bases from V and 2 bases from J; bases unmatched to any gene: 4. This CDR3 is built from 13 residues. CDR1 and CDR2 (germline): MNHEY, SVGAGI. In DNA form, the CDR3 reads TGTGCCAGCAGGCCGACTAGCCCCTACGAGCAGTACTTC. Translating gives CASRPTSPYEQYF.

The chain links TRBV29-1 to TRBJ2-3, with TRBD2 matching 14 bases. V trimming: 6 bases; J trimming: 2 bases; junction bases outside the gene matches: 7. Germline V gene data show CDR1 as SQVTM and CDR2 as ANQGSEA. The CDR3 loop spans 16 amino acids. The CDR3 DNA reads TGCAGCGTCCGGGGACTAGCGGGAGCTTACACAGATACGCAGTATTTT. Translation: CSVRGLAGAYTDTQYF.

This chain connects TRBV7-9 to TRBJ2-1; 7 bases align to TRBD2. The length of the CDR3 is 16 residues. V dropped 3 bases and J dropped 6; count of bases not matched to a gene: 11. Germline V gene data show CDR1 as SEHNR and CDR2 as FQNEAQ (reference sequence). DNA of the CDR3: TGTGCCAGCAGCTTCTTTGCGGGACTAAGGGTCAATGAGCAGTTCTTC. This gives the protein CASSFFAGLRVNEQFF. The full variable domain, completed using reference TRBV7-9 and TRBJ2-1, is DTGVSQNPRHKITKRGQNVTFRCDPISEHNRLYWYRQTLGQGPEFLTYFQNEAQLEKSRLLSDRFSAERPKGSFSTLEIQRTEQGDSAMYLCASSFFAGLRVNEQFFGPGTRLTVL.

This clone was seen a handful of times. The V call is TRBV5-4, the J call TRBJ2-1, with 9 bases that match TRBD2. The V gene's germline CDR1 is SGHNT and CDR2 YYREEE (reference sequence). The CDR3 is 18 residues long. Unmatched junction bases numbered 12, after V lost 1 base and J lost 4 bases. The CDR3 nucleotides read TGTGCCAGCAGCTTGAAGCGGGCGGGAGGGCCGTATTACAATGAGCAGTTCTTC. Residues: CASSLKRAGGPYYNEQFF. The full variable domain, its missing parts supplied by reference TRBV5-4 and TRBJ2-1, is ETGVTQSPTHLIKTRGQQVTLRCSSQSGHNTVSWYQQALGQGPQFIFQYYREEENGRGNFPPRFSGLQFPNYSSELNVNALELDDSALYLCASSLKRAGGPYYNEQFFGPGTRLTVL.

This clone was recorded a few times. The rearrangement joins TRBV14 to TRBJ2-7, with D perhaps matching TRBD1 (6 bases). Trimming cost V 1 base and J 2 bases, with 6 bases left between them. CDR1 and CDR2 from the germline V gene are SGHDN and FVKESK. The CDR3 extends over 13 amino acids. In nucleotides, the CDR3 is TGTGCCAGCAGCCAAGGGACAGCCTACGAGCAGTACTTC. Amino acid sequence: CASSQGTAYEQYF. Looking up the rest from reference TRBV14 and TRBJ2-7 gives the full variable domain: EAGVTQFPSHSVIEKGQTVTLRCDPISGHDNLYWYRRVMGKEIKFLLHFVKESKQDESGMPNNRFLAERTGGTYSTLKVQPAELEDSGVYFCASSQGTAYEQYFGPGTRLTVT.

The chain is built from TRBV4-2 and TRBJ2-3; TRBD2 matches 15 bases. Trimming at V came to 1 base and at J to 4 bases, leaving 9 bases not matched to a gene. The CDR3 totals 19 residues. In germline, CDR1 is LGHNA, CDR2 YNFKEQ. CDR3 sequence reads: CASSQGTSGRGMFPDTQYF. The DNA for the CDR3 is TGTGCCAGCAGCCAAGGGACTAGCGGGAGGGGCATGTTTCCAGATACGCAGTATTTT.

The chain carries TRBV18 and TRBJ2-5; weak D call: TRBD2 (6 bases). Germline CDR1 KGHSH, CDR2 LQKENI. Deletions cut 4 bases from V and 5 bases from J, with 17 bases between. The CDR3 loop spans 15 amino acids. CDR3 in DNA: TGTGCCAGCTCACAGACGACGGGAGTAGGGGAGACCCAGTACTTC. It codes for CASSQTTGVGETQYF. The full variable domain, rest sourced from reference TRBV18 and TRBJ2-5, is NAGVMQNPRHLVRRRGQEARLRCSPMKGHSHVYWYRQLPEEGLKFMVYLQKENIIDESGMPKERFSAEFPKEGPSILRIQQVVRGDSAAYFCASSQTTGVGETQYFGPGTRLLVL.